This T cell receptor beta chain was captured by sequencing in a study of OX40 agonist ivuxolimab in advanced cancers. Study background: Three patients, one with hepatocellular carcinoma and two with cutaneous melanoma, responded partially.

In regard to this clone: The antigen remains undetermined.

The method was immunoSEQ multiplex PCR; TCRdb's version includes in-frame clones alone and lacks a portion of them. The sample comprises tens of thousands of clones, over 80% of which are singletons, and 4% to 5.5% rests with the top ten. Broader study findings: CD4+ and CD8+ blood T cells expanded clonally by week 6 at 0.1 to 3.0 mg/kg.

The CDR3 has 14 residues. Looked up from germline, CDR1 is LNHDA and CDR2 is SQIVND (reference sequence). Trimming took 5 bases from V and 4 from J, leaving 11 bases between them. The sequenced sample was CD4+ or CD8+ T cells sorted from blood, obtained in a trial of the OX40 agonist ivuxolimab. V usage is TRBV19 and J usage is TRBJ1-4, with D possibly matching TRBD1 (5 bases). This clonotype originated in an adult with an advanced solid tumor such as melanoma, head and neck, liver or kidney cancer. DNA of the CDR3: TGTGCCAGTAGTGGGCAGGGACTTAATGAAAAACTGTTTTTT. Translating gives CASSGQGLNEKLFF.